This T cell receptor beta chain was captured in a study of cytomegalovirus exposure and HLA in healthy donors. Germline V gene lookup returns CDR1 LNHDA and CDR2 SQIVND (reference sequence). The CDR3 sequence is 15 residues long. Trimming took off 3 bases at V and 4 bases at J, with 15 bases between the two ends. Amplification used 60 Vbeta primers and 13 Jbeta primers. Measured with immunoSEQ multiplex PCR; TCRdb has only the in-frame clones, and not every one. The table shows around 100,000 clones, with approximately 70% occurring only once. The sequence came from a woman under 40 in good health and CMV-seronegative. This chain connects TRBV19 to TRBJ1-2; D call uncertain. The sample consisted of PBMCs. The chain's CDR3 is CASSMAGEGLYGYTF. CDR3 sequence (DNA): TGTGCCAGTAGTATGGCCGGGGAGGGCCTCTATGGCTACACCTTC.